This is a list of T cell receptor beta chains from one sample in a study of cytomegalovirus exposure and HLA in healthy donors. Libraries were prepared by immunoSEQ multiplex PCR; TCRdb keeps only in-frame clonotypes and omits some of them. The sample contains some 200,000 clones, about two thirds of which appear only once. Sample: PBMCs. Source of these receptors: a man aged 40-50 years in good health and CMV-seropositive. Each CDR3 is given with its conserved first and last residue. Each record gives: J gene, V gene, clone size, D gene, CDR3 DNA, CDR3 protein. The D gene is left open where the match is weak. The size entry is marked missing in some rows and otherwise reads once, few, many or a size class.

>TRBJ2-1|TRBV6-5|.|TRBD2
TGTGCCAGCAGTTACTCACTAGCGGGGGGGATGAATGAGCAGTTCTTC
CASSYSLAGGMNEQFF
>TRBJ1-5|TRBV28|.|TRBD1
TGTGCCAGCTCCGGGACAGGGTATCAGCCCCAGCATTTT
CASSGTGYQPQHF
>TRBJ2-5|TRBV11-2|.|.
TGTGCCAGCAGCTTAGGTGGAGGTATACAAGAGACCCAGTACTTC
CASSLGGGIQETQYF
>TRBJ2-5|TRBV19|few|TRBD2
TGTGCCAGTAGCCTTAGCGGGGGAGGGTGGGACCAGTACTTC
CASSLSGGGWDQYF
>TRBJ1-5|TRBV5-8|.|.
TGTGCCAGCAGCATAAGGGGTAATAGCAATCAGCCCCAGCATTTT
CASSIRGNSNQPQHF
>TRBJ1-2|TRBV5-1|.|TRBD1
TGCGCCAGCAGCTCCACAGGGGAGAACTATGGCTACACCTTC
CASSSTGENYGYTF
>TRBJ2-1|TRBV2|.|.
TGTGCCAGCAGTGGGGGAGGGGGTCAAATGAATGAGCAGTTCTTC
CASSGGGGQMNEQFF
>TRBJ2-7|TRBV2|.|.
TGTGCCAGCACACTGGCACTAATCTACGAGCAGTACTTC
CASTLALIYEQYF
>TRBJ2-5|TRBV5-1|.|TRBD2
TGCGCCAGCAGTCGGGGGGGCCAAGAGACCCAGTACTTC
CASSRGGQETQYF
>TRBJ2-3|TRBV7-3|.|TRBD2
TGTGCCAGCAGCTCCGGGACTAGCCTTTCAGATACGCAGTATTTT
CASSSGTSLSDTQYF
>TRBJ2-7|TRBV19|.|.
TGTGCCAGTAGTGAGAGAGCGACCTACGAGCAGTACTTC
CASSERATYEQYF
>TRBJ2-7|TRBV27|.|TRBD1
TGTGCCAGCAGGCTTTCGACAGGGAGTAGTTACGAGCAGTACTTC
CASRLSTGSSYEQYF
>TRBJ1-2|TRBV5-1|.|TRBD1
TGCGCCAGCAGCTTGGGACGACAGGGTGGCTACACCTTC
CASSLGRQGGYTF
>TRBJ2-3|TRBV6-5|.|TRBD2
TGTGCCAGCTCGCGGGGGGCCGAAGATACGCAGTATTTT
CASSRGAEDTQYF
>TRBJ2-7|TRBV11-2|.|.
TGTGCCAGCAGCTTAGAAATGACAGGACGCTACGAGCAGTACTTC
CASSLEMTGRYEQYF
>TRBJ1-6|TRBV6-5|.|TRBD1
TGTGCCAGCAGTCCAGGGGGCAGGGGTTCACCCCTCCACTTT
CASSPGGRGSPLHF
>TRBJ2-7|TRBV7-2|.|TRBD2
TGTGCCAGCAGCTCCGGCCCTCTAGCGGGGGGGACGCCCTACGAGCAGTACTTC
CASSSGPLAGGTPYEQYF
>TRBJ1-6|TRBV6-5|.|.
TGTGCCAGCAGGGGTGAGGGAGGTAATTCACCCCTCCACTTT
CASRGEGGNSPLHF
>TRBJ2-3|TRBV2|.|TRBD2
TGTGCCAGCGGAAGCGGGAGATACACAGATACGCAGTATTTT
CASGSGRYTDTQYF
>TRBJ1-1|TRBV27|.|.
TGTGCCAGCAGTTTAAGCCTGAACACTGAAGCTTTCTTT
CASSLSLNTEAFF
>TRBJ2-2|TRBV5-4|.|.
TGTGCCAGCAGCTTGGGAGGGTTCAGCACCGGGGAGCTGTTTTTT
CASSLGGFSTGELFF
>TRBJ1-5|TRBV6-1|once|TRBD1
TGTGCCAGCAGGGGACAGGATCTTAGCAATCAGCCCCAGCATTTT
CASRGQDLSNQPQHF
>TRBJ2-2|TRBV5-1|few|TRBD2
TGCGCCAGCAGCTTGCCGCGGACTAGCGGGGGGGATACCGGGGAGCTGTTTTTT
CASSLPRTSGGDTGELFF
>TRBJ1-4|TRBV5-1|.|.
TGCGCCAGCAGCTTGGAGCAGGCCTCTGGGGAAAAACTGTTTTTT
CASSLEQASGEKLFF
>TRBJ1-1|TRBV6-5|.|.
TGTGCCAGCAGTTACCCGAGTGGAGGTAATACTGAAGCTTTCTTT
CASSYPSGGNTEAFF
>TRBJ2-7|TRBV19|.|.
TGTGCCAGTAGTAACGTCAGGGGCCCGAGCTCCTACGAGCAGTACTTC
CASSNVRGPSSYEQYF
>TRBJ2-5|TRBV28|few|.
TGTGCCAGCAGTTTACAGGGGAGCCAAGAGACCCAGTACTTC
CASSLQGSQETQYF
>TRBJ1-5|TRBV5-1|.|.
TGCGCCAGCAGCTTGTCGGGAAGGGAAGGGCCCCAGCATTTT
CASSLSGREGPQHF
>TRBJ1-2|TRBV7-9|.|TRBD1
TGTGCCAGCAGCTTCGGACAGGGGGCATTTCGCTATGGCTACACCTTC
CASSFGQGAFRYGYTF
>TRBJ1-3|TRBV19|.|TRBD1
TGTGCCAGTAGTATGGGGACAGGAAGATCTGGAAACACCATATATTTT
CASSMGTGRSGNTIYF
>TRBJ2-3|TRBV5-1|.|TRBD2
TGCGCCAGCAGGATAGCGGGAGGCACAGATACGCAGTATTTT
CASRIAGGTDTQYF
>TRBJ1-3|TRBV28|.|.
TGTGCCAGCAGTTGGTCCCTAGGGGGCTCTGGAAACACCATATATTTT
CASSWSLGGSGNTIYF
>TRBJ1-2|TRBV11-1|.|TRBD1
TGTGCCAGCAGCGTGGACAGGGGGAACTATGGCTACACCTTC
CASSVDRGNYGYTF
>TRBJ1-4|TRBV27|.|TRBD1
TGTGCCAGCAGTTTATCGTCGAGACAGGGGAATGAAAAACTGTTTTTT
CASSLSSRQGNEKLFF
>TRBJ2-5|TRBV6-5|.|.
TGTGCCAGCAGTTCGAGAGAGACCCAGTACTTC
CASSSRETQYF
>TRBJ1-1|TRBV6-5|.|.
TGTGCCAGCAGTTACATGGACATGAACACTGAAGCTTTCTTT
CASSYMDMNTEAFF
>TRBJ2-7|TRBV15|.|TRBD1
TGTGCCACCAGCAGGGACGTCACAGGGGGCTCCTACGAGCAGTACTTC
CATSRDVTGGSYEQYF
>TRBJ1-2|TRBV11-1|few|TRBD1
TGTGCCAGCAGCTTCAGGACAGGGCCTGGCTACACCTTC
CASSFRTGPGYTF
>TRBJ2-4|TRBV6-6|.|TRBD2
TGTGCCAGCAGCCAGAGGACTAGCGGGGCAAACATTCAGTACTTC
CASSQRTSGANIQYF
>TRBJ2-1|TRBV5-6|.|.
TGTGCCAGCAGCCCGGGAGTCCTTGCCAATGAGCAGTTCTTC
CASSPGVLANEQFF
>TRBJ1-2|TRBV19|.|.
TGTGCCAGTAGAACCGAGAACTATGGCTACACCTTC
CASRTENYGYTF
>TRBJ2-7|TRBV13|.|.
TGTGCCAGCAGCGGAACAGGGACGAGTTCCTACGAGCAGTACTTC
CASSGTGTSSYEQYF
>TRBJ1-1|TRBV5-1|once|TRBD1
TGCGCCAGCAGCGTGGGACAGGGGAACACTGAAGCTTTCTTT
CASSVGQGNTEAFF
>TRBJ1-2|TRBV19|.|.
TGTGCCAGTAGGGACACGCTCTATGGCTACACCTTC
CASRDTLYGYTF
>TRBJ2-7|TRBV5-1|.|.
TGCGCCAGCAGCTTGGCCCCCTCCTACGAGCAGTACTTC
CASSLAPSYEQYF
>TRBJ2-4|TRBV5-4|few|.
TGTGCCAGCAGCTTTAACATAGCCAAAAACATTCAGTACTTC
CASSFNIAKNIQYF
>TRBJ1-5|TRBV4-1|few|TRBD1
TGCGCCAGCAGCCCCGACAGGGGGCTGGGTCAGCCCCAGCATTTT
CASSPDRGLGQPQHF
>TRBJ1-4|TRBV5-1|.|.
TGCGCCAGCAGCTTGCCGGGCGGACTTAATGAAAAACTGTTTTTT
CASSLPGGLNEKLFF
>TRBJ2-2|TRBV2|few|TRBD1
TGTGCCAGCAGTCTTCCGGGACAGGGGGCCGGCGGGGAGCTGTTTTTT
CASSLPGQGAGGELFF
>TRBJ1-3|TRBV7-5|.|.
TGTGTCAGAAGCTTAGACGGACAGGGTGGGTACATGCTCTCTGGAAACACCATATATTTT
CVRSLDGQGGYMLSGNTIYF
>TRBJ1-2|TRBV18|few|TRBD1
TGTGCCAGCTCACCCGGGGACAGGGCTGGCTACACCTTC
CASSPGDRAGYTF
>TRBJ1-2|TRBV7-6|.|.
TGTGCCAGCAGCTTAGTCGGGGGGGGGAGCTACACCTTC
CASSLVGGGSYTF
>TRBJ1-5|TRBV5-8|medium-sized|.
TGTGCCAGCAGCTTGGTTCCAAATCAGCCCCAGCATTTT
CASSLVPNQPQHF
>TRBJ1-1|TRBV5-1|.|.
TGCGCCAGCAGCTCTCGCCGTGTGACAGGGAACACTGAAGCTTTCTTT
CASSSRRVTGNTEAFF
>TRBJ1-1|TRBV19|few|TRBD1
TGTGCCAGTAGGGACAGGGGAATTTCTGAAGCTTTCTTT
CASRDRGISEAFF
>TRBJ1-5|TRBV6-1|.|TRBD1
TGTGCCAGCAGGAGACAGGGGGCACGTCAGCCCCAGCATTTT
CASRRQGARQPQHF